This is a list of T cell receptor beta chains from one sample in a study of OX40 agonist ivuxolimab in advanced cancers. Data came from immunoSEQ multiplex PCR; TCRdb stores just in-frame clones and leaves some out. The sample consists of some 44,000 clones, 65% to 85% of them appearing once. Sequenced material: CD4+ or CD8+ T cells sorted from blood, taken in a trial of the OX40 agonist ivuxolimab. These receptors were collected from an adult with an advanced solid tumor such as melanoma, head and neck, liver or kidney cancer. CDR3s leave out the opening cysteine and the closing phenylalanine or tryptophan.

V: TRBV30
J: TRBJ1-1
CDR3: AWRGTGLANGAF

V: TRBV6-1
J: TRBJ1-5
CDR3: ASSSDGRNQPQH

V: TRBV15
J: TRBJ2-3
CDR3: ATSTFIGTATDTQY

V: TRBV15
J: TRBJ2-3
CDR3: ATSSGQVGDTQY

V: TRBV27
J: TRBJ1-5
CDR3: ASRKGQPWGQPQH

V: TRBV10-3
J: TRBJ2-1
CDR3: AISGEVAGYNEQF

V: TRBV28
J: TRBJ1-4
CDR3: AGGDRGSSRTNEKLF

V: TRBV30
J: TRBJ1-1
CDR3: AWSKTQAF

V: TRBV11-2
J: TRBJ2-4
CDR3: ASSLYRGNNIQY

V: TRBV7-2
J: TRBJ2-5
CDR3: ASSLVLAGQETQY

V: TRBV30
J: TRBJ1-1
CDR3: AWSLSQGWGTEAF

V: TRBV5-5
J: TRBJ1-2
CDR3: ASSLESGKGYT

V: TRBV9
J: TRBJ2-2
CDR3: ASSPLMWLGELF

V: TRBV28
J: TRBJ1-3
CDR3: ASSLWGSGTGNTIY

V: TRBV5-4
J: TRBJ2-1
CDR3: ASSPPGRQGLNEQF

V: TRBV9
J: TRBJ1-1
CDR3: ASSVRWDTEAF

V: TRBV5-1
J: TRBJ2-1
CDR3: ASSFIPRDEQF

V: TRBV19
J: TRBJ1-4
CDR3: ASKRRGSETTNEKLF

V: TRBV11-3
J: TRBJ1-1
CDR3: ASSLGGLGNTEAF

V: TRBV28
J: TRBJ1-2
CDR3: ASSLRLYGYT

V: TRBV19
J: TRBJ1-6
CDR3: ASKAGSSYNSPLH

V: TRBV29-1
J: TRBJ2-5
CDR3: SVGDRGETQY

V: TRBV5-1
J: TRBJ1-1
CDR3: ASSPRAFGLMNTEAF

V: TRBV25-1
J: TRBJ2-3
CDR3: ASNGAGTDTQY

V: TRBV7-8
J: TRBJ2-3
CDR3: ASSLSSLTGTGTNTQY

V: TRBV30
J: TRBJ1-2
CDR3: AWSVRQGRGGYT

V: TRBV6-1
J: TRBJ2-5
CDR3: ASSERWGGGGQETQY

V: TRBV9
J: TRBJ2-7
CDR3: ASSSRNHVSTEQY

V: TRBV5-1
J: TRBJ2-5
CDR3: ASDRTGQETQY

V: TRBV28
J: TRBJ2-1
CDR3: ASSSLGYNEQF

V: TRBV4-2
J: TRBJ2-1
CDR3: ASSQGLGGGNEQF

V: TRBV5-8
J: TRBJ2-3
CDR3: ASSLPGTDTQY

V: TRBV30
J: TRBJ1-2
CDR3: AWSVGRSYT

V: TRBV9
J: TRBJ2-1
CDR3: ASSPGTNERQF

V: TRBV5-1
J: TRBJ2-2
CDR3: ASSLEALTTGELF

V: TRBV21-1
J: TRBJ2-7
CDR3: ASSFRDLVNEQY

V: TRBV19
J: TRBJ2-7
CDR3: ASRPRSGYEQY

V: TRBV21-1
J: TRBJ1-1
CDR3: ASSIRAATGTEAF

V: TRBV11-1
J: TRBJ2-2
CDR3: ASSLSSRGTGELF

V: TRBV5-1
J: TRBJ2-1
CDR3: ASSLEGGEQF

V: TRBV19
J: TRBJ1-4
CDR3: ATGQGRGEKLF

V: TRBV5-1
J: TRBJ2-5
CDR3: ASSLRGLETQY